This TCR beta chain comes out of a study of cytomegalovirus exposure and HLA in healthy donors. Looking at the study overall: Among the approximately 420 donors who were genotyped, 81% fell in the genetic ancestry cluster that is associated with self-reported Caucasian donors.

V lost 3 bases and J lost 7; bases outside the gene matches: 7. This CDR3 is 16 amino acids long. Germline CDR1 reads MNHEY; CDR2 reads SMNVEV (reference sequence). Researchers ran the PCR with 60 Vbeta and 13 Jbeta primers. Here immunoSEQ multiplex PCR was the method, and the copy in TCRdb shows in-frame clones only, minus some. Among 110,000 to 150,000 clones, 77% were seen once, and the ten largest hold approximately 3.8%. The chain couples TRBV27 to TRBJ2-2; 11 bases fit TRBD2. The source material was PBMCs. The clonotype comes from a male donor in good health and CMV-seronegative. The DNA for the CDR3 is TGTGCCAGCAGTTTTAGCGGGAGGGCCCGGGGCGGGGAGCTGTTTTTT. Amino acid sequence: CASSFSGRARGGELFF.